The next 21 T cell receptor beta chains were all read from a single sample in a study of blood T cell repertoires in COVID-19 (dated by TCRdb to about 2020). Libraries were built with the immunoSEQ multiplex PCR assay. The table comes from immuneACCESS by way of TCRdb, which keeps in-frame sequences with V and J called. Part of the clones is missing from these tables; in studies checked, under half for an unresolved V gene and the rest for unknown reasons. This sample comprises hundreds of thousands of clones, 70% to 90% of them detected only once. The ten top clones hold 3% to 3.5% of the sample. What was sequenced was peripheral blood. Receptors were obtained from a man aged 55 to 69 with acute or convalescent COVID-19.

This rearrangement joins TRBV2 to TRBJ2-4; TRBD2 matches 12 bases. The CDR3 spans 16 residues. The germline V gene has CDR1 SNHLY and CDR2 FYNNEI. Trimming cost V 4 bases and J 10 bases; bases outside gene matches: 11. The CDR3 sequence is CASSVQSTSGGIIQYF. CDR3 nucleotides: TGTGCCAGCAGTGTCCAGTCGACTAGCGGGGGTATTATTCAGTACTTC.

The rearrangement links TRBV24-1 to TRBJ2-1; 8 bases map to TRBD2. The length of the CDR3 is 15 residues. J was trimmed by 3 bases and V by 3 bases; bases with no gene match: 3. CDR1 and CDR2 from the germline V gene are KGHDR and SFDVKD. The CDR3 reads CATSDNSGDYNEQFF. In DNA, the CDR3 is TGTGCCACCAGTGATAATAGCGGGGACTACAATGAGCAGTTCTTC.

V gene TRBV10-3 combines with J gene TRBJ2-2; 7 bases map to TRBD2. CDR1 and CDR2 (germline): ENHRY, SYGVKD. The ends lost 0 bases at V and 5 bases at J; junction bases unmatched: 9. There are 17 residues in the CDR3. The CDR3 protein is CAISESTPGGRTGELFF. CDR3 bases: TGTGCCATCAGTGAGTCGACCCCGGGGGGTCGGACCGGGGAGCTGTTTTTT.

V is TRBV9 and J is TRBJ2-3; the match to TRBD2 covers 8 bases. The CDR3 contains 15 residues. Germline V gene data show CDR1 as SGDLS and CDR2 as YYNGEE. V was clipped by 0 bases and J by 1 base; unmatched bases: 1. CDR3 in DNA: TGTGCCAGCAGCGTAGTTAGCGGGGGCACAGATACGCAGTATTTT. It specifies CASSVVSGGTDTQYF.

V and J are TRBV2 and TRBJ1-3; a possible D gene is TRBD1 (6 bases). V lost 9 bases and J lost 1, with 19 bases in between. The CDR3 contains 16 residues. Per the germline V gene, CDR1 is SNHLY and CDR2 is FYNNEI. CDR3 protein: CASILLWGLSGNTIYF. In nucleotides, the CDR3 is TGTGCCAGTATCTTGCTTTGGGGGCTATCTGGAAACACCATATATTTT. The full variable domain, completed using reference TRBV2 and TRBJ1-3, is EPEVTQTPSHQVTQMGQEVILRCVPISNHLYFYWYRQILGQKVEFLVSFYNNEISEKSEIFDDQFSVERPDGSNFTLKIRSTKLEDSAMYFCASILLWGLSGNTIYFGEGSWLTVV.

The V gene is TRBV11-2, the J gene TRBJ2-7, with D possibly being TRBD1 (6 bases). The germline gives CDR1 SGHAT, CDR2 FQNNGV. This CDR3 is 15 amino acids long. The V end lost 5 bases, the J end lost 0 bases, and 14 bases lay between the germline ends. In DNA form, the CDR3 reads TGTGCCAGCAGCCGGGGCCGGGACACCTCCTACGAGCAGTACTTC. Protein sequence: CASSRGRDTSYEQYF.

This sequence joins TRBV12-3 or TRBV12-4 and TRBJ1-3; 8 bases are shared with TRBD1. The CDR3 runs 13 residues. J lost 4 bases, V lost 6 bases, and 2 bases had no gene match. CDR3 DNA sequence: TGTGCCAGCAGCCGGGACAGGGGAAACACCATATATTTT. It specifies CASSRDRGNTIYF.

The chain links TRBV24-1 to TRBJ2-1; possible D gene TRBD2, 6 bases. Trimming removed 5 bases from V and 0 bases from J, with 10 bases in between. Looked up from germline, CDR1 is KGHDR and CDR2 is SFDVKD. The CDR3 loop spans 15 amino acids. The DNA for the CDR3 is TGTGCCACCAGTGGCGGGGAAAGCTCCTACAATGAGCAGTTCTTC. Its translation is CATSGGESSYNEQFF.

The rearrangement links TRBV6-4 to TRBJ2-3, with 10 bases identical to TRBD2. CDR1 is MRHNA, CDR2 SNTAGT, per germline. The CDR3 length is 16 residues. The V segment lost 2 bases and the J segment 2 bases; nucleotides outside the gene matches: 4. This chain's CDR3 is CASSDGSGGATDTQYF. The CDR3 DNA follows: TGTGCCAGCAGTGACGGGAGCGGGGGGGCCACAGATACGCAGTATTTT.

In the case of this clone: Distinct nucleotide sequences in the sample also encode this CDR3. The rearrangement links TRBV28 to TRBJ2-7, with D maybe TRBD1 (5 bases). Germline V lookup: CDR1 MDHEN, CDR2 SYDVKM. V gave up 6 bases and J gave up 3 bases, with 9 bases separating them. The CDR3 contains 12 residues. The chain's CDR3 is CASSRDSYEQYF. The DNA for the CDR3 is TGTGCCAGCAGCCGCGACAGCTACGAGCAGTACTTC.

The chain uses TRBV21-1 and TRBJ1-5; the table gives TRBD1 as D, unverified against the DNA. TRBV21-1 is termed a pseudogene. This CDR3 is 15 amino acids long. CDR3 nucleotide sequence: TGTGCCAACATCCCCAGGGTAAGAGGCAATCAGCCCCAGCATTTT. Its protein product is CANIPRVRGNQPQHF.

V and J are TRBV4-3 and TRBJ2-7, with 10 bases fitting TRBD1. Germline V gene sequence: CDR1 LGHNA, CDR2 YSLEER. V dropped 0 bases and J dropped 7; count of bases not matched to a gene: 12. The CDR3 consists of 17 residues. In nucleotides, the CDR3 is TGCGCCAGCAGCCAAGATCCGCCGACAGGGGGCCCGAGGGAGCAGTACTTC. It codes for CASSQDPPTGGPREQYF.

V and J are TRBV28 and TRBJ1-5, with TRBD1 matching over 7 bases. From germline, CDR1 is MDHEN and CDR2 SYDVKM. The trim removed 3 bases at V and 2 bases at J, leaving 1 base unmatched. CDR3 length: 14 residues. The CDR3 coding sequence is TGTGCCAGCAGTTTTGGACAGGGCAATCAGCCCCAGCATTTT. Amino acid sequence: CASSFGQGNQPQHF.

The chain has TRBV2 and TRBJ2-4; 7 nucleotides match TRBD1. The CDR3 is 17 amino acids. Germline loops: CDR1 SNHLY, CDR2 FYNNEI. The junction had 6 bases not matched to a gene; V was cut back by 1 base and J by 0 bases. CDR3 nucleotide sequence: TGTGCCAGCAGTGAAGGGGACAGCCATTTAGCCAAAAACATTCAGTACTTC. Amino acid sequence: CASSEGDSHLAKNIQYF.

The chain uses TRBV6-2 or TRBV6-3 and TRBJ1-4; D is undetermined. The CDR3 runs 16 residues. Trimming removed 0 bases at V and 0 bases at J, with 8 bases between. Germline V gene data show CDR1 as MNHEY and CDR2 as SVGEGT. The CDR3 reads CASSYSQPTTNEKLFF. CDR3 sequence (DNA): TGTGCCAGCAGTTACTCACAGCCCACAACTAATGAAAAACTGTTTTTT.

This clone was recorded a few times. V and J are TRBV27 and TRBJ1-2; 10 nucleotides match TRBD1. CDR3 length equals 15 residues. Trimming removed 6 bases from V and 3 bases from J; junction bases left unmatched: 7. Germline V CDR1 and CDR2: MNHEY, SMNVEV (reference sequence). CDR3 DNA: TGTGCCAGCAGCAGCGACAGGGGGCGTGACTATGGCTACACCTTC. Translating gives CASSSDRGRDYGYTF.

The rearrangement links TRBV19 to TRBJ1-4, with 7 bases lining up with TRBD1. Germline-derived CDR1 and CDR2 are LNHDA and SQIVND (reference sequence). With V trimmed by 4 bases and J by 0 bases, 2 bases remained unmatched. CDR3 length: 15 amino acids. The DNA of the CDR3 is TGTGCCAGTAGTACCCAGGGGGCAACTAATGAAAAACTGTTTTTT. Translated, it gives CASSTQGATNEKLFF.

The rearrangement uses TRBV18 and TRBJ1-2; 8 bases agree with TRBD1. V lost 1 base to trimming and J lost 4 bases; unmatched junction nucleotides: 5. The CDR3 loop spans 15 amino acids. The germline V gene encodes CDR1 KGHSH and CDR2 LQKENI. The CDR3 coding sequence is TGTGCCAGCTCACCACTCGGACAGGGATTCTATGGCTACACCTTC. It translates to CASSPLGQGFYGYTF.

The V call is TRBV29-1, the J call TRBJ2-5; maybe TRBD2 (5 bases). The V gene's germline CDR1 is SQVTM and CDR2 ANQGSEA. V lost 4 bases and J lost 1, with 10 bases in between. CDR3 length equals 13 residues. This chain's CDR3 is CSVGRTSQETQYF. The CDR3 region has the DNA TGCAGCGTTGGACGGACTTCCCAAGAGACCCAGTACTTC.

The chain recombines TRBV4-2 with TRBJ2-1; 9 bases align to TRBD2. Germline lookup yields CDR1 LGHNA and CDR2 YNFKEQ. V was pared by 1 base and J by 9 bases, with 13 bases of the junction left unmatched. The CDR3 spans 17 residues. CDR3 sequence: CASSQGLAGGRSGEQFF. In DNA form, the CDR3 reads TGTGCCAGCAGCCAAGGCCTCGCGGGGGGGCGCAGTGGTGAGCAGTTCTTC.

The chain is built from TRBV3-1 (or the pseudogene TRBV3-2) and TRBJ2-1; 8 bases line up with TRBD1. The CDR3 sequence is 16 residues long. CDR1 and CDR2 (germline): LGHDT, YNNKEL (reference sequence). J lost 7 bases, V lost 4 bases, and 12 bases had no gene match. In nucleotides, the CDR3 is TGTGCCAGCAGCCGCTTTACAGGGGGGACCTTAAATGAGCAGTTCTTC. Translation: CASSRFTGGTLNEQFF.